This TCR beta chain appears in the sequencing data of a study of PD-L1 blockade in urothelial cancer (TCRdb year 2017). About the full investigation: All patients started therapy around 2014 and received atezolizumab 1,200 mg intravenously every 3 weeks. About nine tenths of the roughly 29 patients were males with bladder-origin urothelial cancer, and about 60% of the 29 reported a prior smoking history. Patients had an ECOG performance status of 0 or 1 and had received between 0 and 3 prior chemotherapy regimens. Blood samples were analyzed 3 weeks after the start of treatment (second dose) and 6 weeks after the start of treatment. Blood samples yielded a median of around 150,000 T cells and approximately 83,000 unique TCRs, with median clonality 0.080. The study was an exploratory multi-omic analysis of somatic, immune and clinical correlates of response to PD-L1 blockade with atezolizumab in urothelial cancer. Pretreatment tumor samples, along with matched peripheral blood collected serially before and after atezolizumab treatment, underwent TCR sequencing. Durable clinical benefit meant progression-free survival longer than 6 months, and TCR features were also tested against progression-free and overall survival. In the same patients, whole exome sequencing and RNA sequencing of pretreatment tumors were performed in addition to TCR sequencing. Durable clinical benefit was achieved by nine patients but not by the remaining 20. Some 30 patients had pretreatment blood TCR-seq, some 25 had at least one posttreatment blood collection, and some 25 had tumor TCR-seq.

The time point label, read with the paper, signifies: pretreatment peripheral blood. A total of 25 to 35 patients with locally advanced or metastatic urothelial carcinoma, treated at Memorial Sloan Kettering on a trial protocol, made up the cohort. Peripheral blood mononuclear cells were collected pretreatment and during treatment, with between 1 and 8 total time points obtained per patient. The Qiagen DNeasy Blood extraction kit was used to purify genomic DNA from total PBMCs and tumor samples. PBMCs were collected pretreatment and during treatment and were isolated and stored as previously described. CDR1 and CDR2 are read off the germline V gene as SGHVS and FQNEAQ. CDR3 length: 15 amino acids, cysteine to phenylalanine. Only the CDR3 part of the read is kept: 45 bases, read in frame from the first base. V trim: 6 bases; J trim: 5 bases; unmatched bases: 11. Results the study describes overall, beyond this receptor: A pretreatment peripheral blood TCR clonality below the median was linked to improved progression-free and overall survival. Because the sample size was small (n = 29) and many of the analyses were exploratory, the results are meant to be hypothesis-generating. At 3 weeks after the start of treatment, tumor-associated TCR clones in peripheral blood had expanded more in patients with durable benefit (n of about 20, p = 0.022).

Synthetic TCR analog templates were spiked into each PCR to estimate absolute template abundance from read counts. The immunoSEQ assay used bias-controlled V and J gene primers to amplify TCRbeta CDR3 regions from genomic DNA. Rearranged TCRbeta segments were sequenced at approximately 20X coverage. Per the source publication's procedure: Sequencing errors were corrected by clustering and CDR3s were annotated against IMGT to assign V, D and J genes. Downstream analyses used only productive TCRbeta rearrangements, leaving out any out-of-frame or stop-codon sequences. Clonality was computed as one minus Shannon entropy normalized by the log of the number of unique productive sequences. Clones differing between time points or between blood and tumor were identified by Fisher's exact test with Benjamini-Hochberg correction at adjusted p below 0.01. TCRdb took this table from immuneACCESS and kept in-frame rearrangements with V and J called. Such tables lack part of the clones; where checked against another copy, unresolved V genes explain under half of the gap, and the rest is unexplained. The DNA gave D and trimming, while V, J and clone size come from that table. The sample data list about 52,000 clones, and around 74% of these were observed just once. Roughly 3.9% of the sample is taken by the ten largest.

As to this clone: The clone's antigen remains unknown. No base quality information exists; no much larger clone differs at one position.

This TCR was recovered from a man aged 65 to 85 with urothelial cancer. Sequences were derived from PBMCs, sampled around atezolizumab (anti-PD-L1) treatment. The chain is assembled from TRBV7-8 and TRBJ2-3; 7 bases in the middle match TRBD1. The DNA is as follows: TGTGCCAGCAGACGCCGGACAGGAGGAGAAGATACGCAGTATTTT. Its protein product is CASRRRTGGEDTQYF.